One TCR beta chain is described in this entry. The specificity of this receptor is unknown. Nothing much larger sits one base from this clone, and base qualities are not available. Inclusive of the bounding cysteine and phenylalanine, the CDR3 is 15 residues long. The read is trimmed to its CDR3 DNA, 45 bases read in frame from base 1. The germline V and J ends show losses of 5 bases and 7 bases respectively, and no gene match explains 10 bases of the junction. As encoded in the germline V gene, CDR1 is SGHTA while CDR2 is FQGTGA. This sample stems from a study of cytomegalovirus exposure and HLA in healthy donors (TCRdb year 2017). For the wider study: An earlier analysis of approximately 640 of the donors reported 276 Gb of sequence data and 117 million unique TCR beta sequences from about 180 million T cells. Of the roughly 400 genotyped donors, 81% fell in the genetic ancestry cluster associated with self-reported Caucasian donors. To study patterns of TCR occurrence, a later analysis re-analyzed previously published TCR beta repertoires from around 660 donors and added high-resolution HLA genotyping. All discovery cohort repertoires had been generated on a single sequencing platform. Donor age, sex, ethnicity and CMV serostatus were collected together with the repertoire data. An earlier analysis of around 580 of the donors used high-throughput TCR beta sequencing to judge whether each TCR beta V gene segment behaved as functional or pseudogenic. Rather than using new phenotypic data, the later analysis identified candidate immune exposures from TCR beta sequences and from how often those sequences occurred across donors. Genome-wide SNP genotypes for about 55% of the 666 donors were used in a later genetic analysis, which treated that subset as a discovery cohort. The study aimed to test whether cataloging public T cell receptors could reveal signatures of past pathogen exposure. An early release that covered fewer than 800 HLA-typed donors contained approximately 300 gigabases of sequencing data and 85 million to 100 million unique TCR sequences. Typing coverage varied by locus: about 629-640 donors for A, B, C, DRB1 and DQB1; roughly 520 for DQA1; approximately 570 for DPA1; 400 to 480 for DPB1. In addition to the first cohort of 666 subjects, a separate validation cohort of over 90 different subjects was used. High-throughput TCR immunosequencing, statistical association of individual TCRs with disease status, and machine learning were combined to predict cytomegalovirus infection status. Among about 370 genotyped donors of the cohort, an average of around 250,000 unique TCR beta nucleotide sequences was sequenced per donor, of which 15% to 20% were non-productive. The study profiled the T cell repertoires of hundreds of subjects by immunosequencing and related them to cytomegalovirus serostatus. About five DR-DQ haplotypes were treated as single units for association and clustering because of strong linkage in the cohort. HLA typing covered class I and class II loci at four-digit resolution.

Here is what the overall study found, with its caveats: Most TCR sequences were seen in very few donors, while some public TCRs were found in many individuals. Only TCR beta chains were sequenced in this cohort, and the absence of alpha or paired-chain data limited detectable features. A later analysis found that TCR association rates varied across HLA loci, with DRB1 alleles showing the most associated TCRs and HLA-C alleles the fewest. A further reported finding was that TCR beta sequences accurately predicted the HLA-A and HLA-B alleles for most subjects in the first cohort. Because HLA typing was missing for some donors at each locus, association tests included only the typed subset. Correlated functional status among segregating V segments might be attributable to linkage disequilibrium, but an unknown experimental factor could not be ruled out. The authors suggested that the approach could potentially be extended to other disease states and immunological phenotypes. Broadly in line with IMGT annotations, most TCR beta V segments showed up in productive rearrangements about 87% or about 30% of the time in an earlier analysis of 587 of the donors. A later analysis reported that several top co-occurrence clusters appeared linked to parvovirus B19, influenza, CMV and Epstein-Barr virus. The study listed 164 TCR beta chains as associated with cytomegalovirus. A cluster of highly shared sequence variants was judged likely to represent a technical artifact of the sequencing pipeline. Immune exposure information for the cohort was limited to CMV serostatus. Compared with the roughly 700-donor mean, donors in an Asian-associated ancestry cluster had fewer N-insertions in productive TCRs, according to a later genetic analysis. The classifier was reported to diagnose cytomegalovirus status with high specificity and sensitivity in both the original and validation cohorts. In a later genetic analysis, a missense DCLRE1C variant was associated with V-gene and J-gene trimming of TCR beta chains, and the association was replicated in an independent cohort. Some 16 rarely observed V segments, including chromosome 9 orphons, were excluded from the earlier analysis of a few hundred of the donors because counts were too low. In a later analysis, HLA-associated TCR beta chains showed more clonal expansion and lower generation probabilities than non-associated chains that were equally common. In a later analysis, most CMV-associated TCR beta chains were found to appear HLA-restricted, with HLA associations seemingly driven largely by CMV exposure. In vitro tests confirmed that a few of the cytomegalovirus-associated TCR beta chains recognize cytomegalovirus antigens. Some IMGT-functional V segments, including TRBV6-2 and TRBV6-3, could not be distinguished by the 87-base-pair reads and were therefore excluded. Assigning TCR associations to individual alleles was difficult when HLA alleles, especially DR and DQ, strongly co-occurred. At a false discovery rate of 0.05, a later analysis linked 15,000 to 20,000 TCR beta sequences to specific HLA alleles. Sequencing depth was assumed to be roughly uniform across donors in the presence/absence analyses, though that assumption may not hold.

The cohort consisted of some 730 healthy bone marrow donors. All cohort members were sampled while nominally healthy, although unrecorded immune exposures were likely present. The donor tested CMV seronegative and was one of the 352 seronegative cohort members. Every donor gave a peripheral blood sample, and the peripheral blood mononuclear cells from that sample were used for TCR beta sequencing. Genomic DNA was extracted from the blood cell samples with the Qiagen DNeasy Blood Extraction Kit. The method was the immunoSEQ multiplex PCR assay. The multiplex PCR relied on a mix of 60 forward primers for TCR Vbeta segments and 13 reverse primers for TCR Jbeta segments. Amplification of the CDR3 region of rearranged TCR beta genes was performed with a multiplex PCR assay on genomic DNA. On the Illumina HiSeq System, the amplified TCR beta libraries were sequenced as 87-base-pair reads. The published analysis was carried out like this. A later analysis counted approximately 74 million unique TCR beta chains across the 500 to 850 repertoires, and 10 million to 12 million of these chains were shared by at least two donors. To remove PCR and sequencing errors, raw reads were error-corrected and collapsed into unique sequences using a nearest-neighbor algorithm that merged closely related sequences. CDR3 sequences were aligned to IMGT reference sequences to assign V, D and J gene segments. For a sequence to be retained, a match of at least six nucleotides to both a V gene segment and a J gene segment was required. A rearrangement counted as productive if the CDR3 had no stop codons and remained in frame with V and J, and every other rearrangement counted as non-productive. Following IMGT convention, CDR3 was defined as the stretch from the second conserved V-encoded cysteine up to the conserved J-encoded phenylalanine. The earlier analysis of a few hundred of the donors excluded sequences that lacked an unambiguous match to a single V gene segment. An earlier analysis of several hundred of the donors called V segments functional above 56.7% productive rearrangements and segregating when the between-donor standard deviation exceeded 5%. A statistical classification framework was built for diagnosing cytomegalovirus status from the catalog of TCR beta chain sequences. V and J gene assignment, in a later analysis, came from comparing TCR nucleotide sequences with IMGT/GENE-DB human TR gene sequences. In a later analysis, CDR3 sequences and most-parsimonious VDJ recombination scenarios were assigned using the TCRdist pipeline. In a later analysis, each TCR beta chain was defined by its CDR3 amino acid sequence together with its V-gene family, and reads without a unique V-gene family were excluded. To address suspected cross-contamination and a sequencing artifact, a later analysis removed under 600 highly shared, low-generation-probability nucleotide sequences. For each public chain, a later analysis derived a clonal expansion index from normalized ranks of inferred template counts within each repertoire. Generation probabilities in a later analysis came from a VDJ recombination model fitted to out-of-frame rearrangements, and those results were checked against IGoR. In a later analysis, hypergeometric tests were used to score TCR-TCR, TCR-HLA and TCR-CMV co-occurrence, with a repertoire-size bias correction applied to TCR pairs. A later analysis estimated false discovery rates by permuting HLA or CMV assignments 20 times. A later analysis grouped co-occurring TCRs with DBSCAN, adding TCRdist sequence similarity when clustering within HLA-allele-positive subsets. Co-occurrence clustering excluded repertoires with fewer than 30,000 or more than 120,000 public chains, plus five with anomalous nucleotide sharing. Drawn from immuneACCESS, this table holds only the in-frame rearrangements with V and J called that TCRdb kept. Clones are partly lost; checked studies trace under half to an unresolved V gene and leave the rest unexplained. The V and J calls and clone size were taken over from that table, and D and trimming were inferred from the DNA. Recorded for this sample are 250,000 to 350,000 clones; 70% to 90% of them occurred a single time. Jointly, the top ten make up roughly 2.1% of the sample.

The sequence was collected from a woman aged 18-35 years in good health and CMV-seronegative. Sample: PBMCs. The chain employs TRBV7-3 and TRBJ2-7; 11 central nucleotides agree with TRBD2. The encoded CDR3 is CASSETSGGYEEQYF. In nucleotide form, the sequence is TGTGCCAGCAGCGAAACTAGCGGGGGCTACGAGGAGCAGTACTTC.